The sequence of this T cell receptor beta chain was determined in a study of blood T cell repertoires in COVID-19. Study at large: T cells, B-cell-depleted T cells, or PBMCs provided the cDNA or gDNA that served as material.

This CDR3 region has 14 residues. The germline V gene has CDR1 WSHSY and CDR2 SAAADI. V was pared by 6 bases and J by 1 base, with 12 bases between. Assay: immunoSEQ multiplex PCR; the TCRdb copy retains only in-frame clones and omits some. The profile shows 350,000 to 550,000 clones, 80% to 90% of them singletons. Two negative PCRs, clearance, or symptom resolution characterized the recovered Cohort 3 donors. Sequenced: PBMCs or T cells enriched from blood (not recorded which). This clonotype was sampled from a man aged 25 to 40 who had recovered from COVID-19. The rearrangement joins TRBV10-2 to TRBJ1-1; D possibly corresponds to TRBD1 (5 bases). The CDR3 protein is CASRSADRNTEAFF. Here the CDR3 DNA reads TGCGCCAGCAGGTCAGCAGACAGGAACACTGAAGCTTTCTTT.